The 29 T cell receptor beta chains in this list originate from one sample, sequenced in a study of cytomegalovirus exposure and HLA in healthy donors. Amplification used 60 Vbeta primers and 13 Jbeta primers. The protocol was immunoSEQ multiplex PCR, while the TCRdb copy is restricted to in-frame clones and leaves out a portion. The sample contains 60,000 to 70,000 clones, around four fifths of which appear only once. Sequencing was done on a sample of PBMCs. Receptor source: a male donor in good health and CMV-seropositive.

The CDR3 DNA follows: TGTGCCAGCAGCACCGACAGGGGAGGGTATAATTCACCCCTCCACTTT. Its protein is CASSTDRGGYNSPLHF. The V and J genes are TRBV7-9 and TRBJ1-6; 8 bases fit TRBD1. The CDR3 sequence is 16 residues long. Germline CDR1 and CDR2: SEHNR and FQNEAQ (reference sequence). With V trimmed by 5 bases and J by 4 bases, 7 bases remained unmatched.

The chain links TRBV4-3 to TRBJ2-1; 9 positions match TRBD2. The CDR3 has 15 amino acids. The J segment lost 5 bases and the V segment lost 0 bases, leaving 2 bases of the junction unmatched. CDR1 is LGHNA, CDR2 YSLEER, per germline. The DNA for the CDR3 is TGCGCCAGCAGCCAAGACGGCGGGGGGGACAATGAGCAGTTCTTC. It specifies CASSQDGGGDNEQFF.

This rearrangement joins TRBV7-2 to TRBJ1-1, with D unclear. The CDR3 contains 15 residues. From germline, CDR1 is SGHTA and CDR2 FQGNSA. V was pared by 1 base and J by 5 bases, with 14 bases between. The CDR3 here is CASSLGWPPSTEAFF. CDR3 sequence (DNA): TGTGCCAGCAGCTTAGGTTGGCCCCCCTCTACTGAAGCTTTCTTT.

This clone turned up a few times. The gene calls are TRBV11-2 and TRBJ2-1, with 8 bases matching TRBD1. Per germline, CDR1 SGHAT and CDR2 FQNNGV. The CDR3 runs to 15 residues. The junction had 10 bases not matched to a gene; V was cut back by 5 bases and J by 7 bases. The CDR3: CASSINRGRTNEQFF. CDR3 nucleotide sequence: TGTGCCAGCAGCATCAACAGGGGGAGAACAAATGAGCAGTTCTTC.

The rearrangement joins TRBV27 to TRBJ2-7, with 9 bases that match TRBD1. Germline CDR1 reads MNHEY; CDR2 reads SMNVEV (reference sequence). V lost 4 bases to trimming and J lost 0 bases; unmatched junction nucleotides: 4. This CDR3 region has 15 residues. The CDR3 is CASSWTGASSYEQYF. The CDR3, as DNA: TGTGCCAGCAGTTGGACAGGGGCGAGCTCCTACGAGCAGTACTTC.

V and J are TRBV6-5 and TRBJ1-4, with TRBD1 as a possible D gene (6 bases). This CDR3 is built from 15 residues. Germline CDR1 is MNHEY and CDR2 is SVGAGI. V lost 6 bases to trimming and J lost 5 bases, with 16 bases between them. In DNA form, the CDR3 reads TGTGCCAGCAGACACAGGGTGTCTTGGAATGAAAAACTGTTTTTT. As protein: CASRHRVSWNEKLFF.

CDR3 in DNA: TGCGCCAGCAGCAGACTAGCGGGGGCCAGCGTATTCCAAGAGACCCAGTACTTC. Residues: CASSRLAGASVFQETQYF. The gene calls are TRBV5-1 and TRBJ2-5; 12 positions match TRBD2. V lost 4 bases, J lost 1 base, and 11 bases stayed unmatched. Per the germline V gene, CDR1 is SGHRS and CDR2 is YFSETQ. This CDR3 has 18 residues.

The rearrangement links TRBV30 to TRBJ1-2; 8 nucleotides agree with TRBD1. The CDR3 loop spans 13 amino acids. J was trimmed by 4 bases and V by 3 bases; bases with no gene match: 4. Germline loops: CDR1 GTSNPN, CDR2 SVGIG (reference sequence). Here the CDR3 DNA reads TGTGCCTGGAGAAGAACAGGGGGCTATGGCTACACCTTC. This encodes CAWRRTGGYGYTF.

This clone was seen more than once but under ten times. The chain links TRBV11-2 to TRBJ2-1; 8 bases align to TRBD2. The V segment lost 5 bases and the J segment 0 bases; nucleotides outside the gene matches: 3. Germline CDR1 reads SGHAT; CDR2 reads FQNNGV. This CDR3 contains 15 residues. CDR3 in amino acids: CASSPGRDSYNEQFF. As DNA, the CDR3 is TGTGCCAGCAGCCCCGGGAGGGACTCCTACAATGAGCAGTTCTTC.

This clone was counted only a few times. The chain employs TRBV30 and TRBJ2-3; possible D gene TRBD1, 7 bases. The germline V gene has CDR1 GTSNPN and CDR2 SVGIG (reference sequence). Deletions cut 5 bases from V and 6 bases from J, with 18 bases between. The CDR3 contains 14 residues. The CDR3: CAWRYRGRGDTQYF. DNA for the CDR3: TGTGCCTGGCGTTACAGGGGCCGGGGGGATACGCAGTATTTT.

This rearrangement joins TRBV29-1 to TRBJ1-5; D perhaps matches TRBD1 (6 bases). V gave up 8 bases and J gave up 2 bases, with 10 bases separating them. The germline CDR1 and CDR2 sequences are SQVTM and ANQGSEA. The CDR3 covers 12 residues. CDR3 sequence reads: CSPRQGNQPQHF. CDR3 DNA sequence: TGCAGCCCTCGACAGGGCAATCAGCCCCAGCATTTT. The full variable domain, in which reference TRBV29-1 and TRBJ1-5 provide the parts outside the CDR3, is SAVISQKPSRDICQRGTSLTIQCQVDSQVTMMFWYRQQPGQSLTLIATANQGSEATYESGFVIDKFPISRPNLTFSTLTVSNMSPEDSSIYLCSPRQGNQPQHFGDGTRLSIL.

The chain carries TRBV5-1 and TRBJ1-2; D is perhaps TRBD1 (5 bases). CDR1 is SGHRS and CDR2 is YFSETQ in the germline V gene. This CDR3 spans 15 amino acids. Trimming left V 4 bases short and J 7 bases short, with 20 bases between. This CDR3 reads CASSARDFQDSGYTF. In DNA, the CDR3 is TGCGCCAGCAGCGCGAGGGACTTTCAAGATTCTGGCTACACCTTC.

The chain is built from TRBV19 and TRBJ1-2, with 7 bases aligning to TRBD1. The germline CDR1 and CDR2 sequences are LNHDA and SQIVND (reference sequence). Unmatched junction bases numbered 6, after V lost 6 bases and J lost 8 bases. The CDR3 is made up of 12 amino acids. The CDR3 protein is CASSPTGRGYTF. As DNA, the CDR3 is TGTGCCAGTAGCCCGACAGGGAGAGGCTACACCTTC.

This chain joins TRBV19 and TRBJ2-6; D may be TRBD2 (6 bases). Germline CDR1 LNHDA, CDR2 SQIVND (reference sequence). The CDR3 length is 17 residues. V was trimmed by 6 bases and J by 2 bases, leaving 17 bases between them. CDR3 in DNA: TGTGCCAGTAGATTTCACGTGGGGGGAACTGGGGCCAACGTCCTGACTTTC. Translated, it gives CASRFHVGGTGANVLTF.

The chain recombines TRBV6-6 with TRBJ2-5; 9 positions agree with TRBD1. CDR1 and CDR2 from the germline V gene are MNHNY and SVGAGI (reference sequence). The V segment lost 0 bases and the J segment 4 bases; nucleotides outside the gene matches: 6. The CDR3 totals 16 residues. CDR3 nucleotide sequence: TGTGCCAGCAGTTACTCGATTGGACAGGGGCGAGAGACCCAGTACTTC. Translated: CASSYSIGQGRETQYF.

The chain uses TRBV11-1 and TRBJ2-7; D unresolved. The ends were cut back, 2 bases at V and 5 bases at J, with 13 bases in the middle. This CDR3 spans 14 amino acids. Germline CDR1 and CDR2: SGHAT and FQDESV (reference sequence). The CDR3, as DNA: TGTGCCAGCAGCTTAAAAGGCAGGTCCCACGAGCAGTACTTC. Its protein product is CASSLKGRSHEQYF.

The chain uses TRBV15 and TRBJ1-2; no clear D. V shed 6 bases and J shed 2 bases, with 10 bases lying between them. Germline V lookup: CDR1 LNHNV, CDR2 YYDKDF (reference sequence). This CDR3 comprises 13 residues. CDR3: CATSLPGNYGYTF. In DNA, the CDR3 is TGTGCCACCAGTCTCCCAGGAAACTATGGCTACACCTTC.

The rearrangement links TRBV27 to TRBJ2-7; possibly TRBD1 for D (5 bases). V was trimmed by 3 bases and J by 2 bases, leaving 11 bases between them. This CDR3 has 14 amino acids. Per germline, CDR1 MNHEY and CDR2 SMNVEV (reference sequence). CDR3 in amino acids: CASSLGKGAYEQYF. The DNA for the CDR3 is TGTGCCAGCAGTTTGGGAAAAGGGGCCTACGAGCAGTACTTC.

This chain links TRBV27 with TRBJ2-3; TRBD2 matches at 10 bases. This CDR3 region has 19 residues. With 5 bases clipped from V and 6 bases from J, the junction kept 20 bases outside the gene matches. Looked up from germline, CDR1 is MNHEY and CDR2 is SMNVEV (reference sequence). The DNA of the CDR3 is TGTGCCAGCAGTGCCAGCGACCGCCTACTAGCGGGGTTTAAGGATACGCAGTATTTT. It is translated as CASSASDRLLAGFKDTQYF.

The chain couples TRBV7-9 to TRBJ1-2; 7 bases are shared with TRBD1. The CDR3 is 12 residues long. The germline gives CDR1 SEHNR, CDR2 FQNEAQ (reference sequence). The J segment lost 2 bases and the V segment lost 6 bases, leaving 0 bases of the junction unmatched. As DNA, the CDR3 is TGTGCCAGCAGGGGACAGAACTATGGCTACACCTTC. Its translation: CASRGQNYGYTF.

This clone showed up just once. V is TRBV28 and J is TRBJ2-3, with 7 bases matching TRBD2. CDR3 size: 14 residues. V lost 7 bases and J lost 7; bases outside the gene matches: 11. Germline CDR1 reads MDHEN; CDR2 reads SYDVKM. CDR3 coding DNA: TGTGCCAGCACCATGGGAGGGAATGTGAATACGCAGTATTTT. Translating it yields CASTMGGNVNTQYF.

CDR3 nucleotides: TGCGCCAGCAGCTTGGTCGGGGAGACCCAGTACTTC. As protein: CASSLVGETQYF. V usage is TRBV5-1 and J usage is TRBJ2-5; no definite D call. The V gene lost 0 bases and the J gene lost 5 bases, with 5 bases spanning the gap. CDR1 is SGHRS, CDR2 YFSETQ, per germline. The CDR3 has 12 residues.

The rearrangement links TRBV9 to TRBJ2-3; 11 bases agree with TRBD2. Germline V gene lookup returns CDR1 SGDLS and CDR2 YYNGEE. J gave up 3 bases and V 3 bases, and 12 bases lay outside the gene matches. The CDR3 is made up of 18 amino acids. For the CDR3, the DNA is TGTGCCAGCAGCGAGAAGCCCCTAGCGGGGGGTTTGACAGATACGCAGTATTTT. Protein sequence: CASSEKPLAGGLTDTQYF.

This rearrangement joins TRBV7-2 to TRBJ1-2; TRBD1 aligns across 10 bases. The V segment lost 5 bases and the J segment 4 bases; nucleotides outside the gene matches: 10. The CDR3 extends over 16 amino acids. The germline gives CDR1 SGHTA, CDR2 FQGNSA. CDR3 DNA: TGTGCCAGCAGCGCCCCGGGACAGGGGAAAAGCTATGGCTACACCTTC. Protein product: CASSAPGQGKSYGYTF.

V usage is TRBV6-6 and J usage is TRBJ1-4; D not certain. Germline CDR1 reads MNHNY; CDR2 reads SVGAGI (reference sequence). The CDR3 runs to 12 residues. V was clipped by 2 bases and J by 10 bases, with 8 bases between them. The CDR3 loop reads CASSYETGKLFF. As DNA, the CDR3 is TGTGCCAGCAGTTACGAGACGGGAAAACTGTTTTTT.

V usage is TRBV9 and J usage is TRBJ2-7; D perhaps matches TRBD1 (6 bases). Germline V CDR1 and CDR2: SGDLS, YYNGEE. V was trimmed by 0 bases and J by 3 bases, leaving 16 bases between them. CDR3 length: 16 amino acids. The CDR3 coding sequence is TGTGCCAGCAGCGTAGAGGGGGACGGTAACATCTACGAGCAGTACTTC. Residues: CASSVEGDGNIYEQYF.

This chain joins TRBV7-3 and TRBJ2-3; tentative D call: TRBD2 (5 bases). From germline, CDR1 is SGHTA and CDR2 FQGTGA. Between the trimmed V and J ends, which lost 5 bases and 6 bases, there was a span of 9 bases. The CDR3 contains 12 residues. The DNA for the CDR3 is TGTGCCAGCAGCGCACGGAGGGATACGCAGTATTTT. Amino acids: CASSARRDTQYF. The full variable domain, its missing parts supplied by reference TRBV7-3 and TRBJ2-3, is GAGVSQTPSNKVTEKGKYVELRCDPISGHTALYWYRQSLGQGPEFLIYFQGTGAADDSGLPNDRFFAVRPEGSVSTLKIQRTERGDSAVYLCASSARRDTQYFGPGTRLTVL.

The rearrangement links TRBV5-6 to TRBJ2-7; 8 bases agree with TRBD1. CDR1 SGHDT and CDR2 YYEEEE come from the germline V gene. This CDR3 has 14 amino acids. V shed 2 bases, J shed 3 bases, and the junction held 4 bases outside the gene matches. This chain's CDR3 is CASSFLDRDYEQYF. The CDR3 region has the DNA TGTGCCAGCAGCTTCTTGGACAGGGACTACGAGCAGTACTTC.

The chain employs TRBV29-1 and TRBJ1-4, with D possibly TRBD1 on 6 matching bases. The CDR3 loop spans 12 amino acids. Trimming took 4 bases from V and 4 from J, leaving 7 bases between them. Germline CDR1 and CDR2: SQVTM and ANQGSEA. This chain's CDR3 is CSVAGVNEKLFF. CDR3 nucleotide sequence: TGCAGCGTTGCAGGGGTTAATGAAAAACTGTTTTTT.